The entry that follows covers one T cell receptor beta chain sequence. The antigen is undetermined. This entry is derived from a study of T cell responses to AZD1222 COVID-19 vaccine. Here immunoSEQ multiplex PCR was the method, and the copy in TCRdb shows in-frame clones only, minus some. The table has around 150,000 clones, around 90% seen once. Germline CDR1 SGHVS, CDR2 FQNEAQ. The CDR3 totals 13 residues. Trimming took off 5 bases at V and 1 base at J, with 8 bases between the two ends. Study-wide results and caveats: Unmutated variant regions are reportedly targeted by nearly half of spike-specific TCRs. Repertoire sampling happened only post peak T cell response. Rises in breadth and depth of Spike-specific TCRs came after two AZD1222 doses. Donors in the cohort were predominantly white British and more often female, and clonal diversity was possibly underestimated.

The TCR was taken from an adult who received the AZD1222 COVID-19 vaccine. Sequenced material: peripheral blood, taken 28 days after the second AZD1222 dose. This chain joins TRBV7-8 and TRBJ1-1; no clear D. CDR3 nucleotides: TGTGCCAGCAGCCTTGAGAGGAACACTGAAGCTTTCTTT. This encodes CASSLERNTEAFF.